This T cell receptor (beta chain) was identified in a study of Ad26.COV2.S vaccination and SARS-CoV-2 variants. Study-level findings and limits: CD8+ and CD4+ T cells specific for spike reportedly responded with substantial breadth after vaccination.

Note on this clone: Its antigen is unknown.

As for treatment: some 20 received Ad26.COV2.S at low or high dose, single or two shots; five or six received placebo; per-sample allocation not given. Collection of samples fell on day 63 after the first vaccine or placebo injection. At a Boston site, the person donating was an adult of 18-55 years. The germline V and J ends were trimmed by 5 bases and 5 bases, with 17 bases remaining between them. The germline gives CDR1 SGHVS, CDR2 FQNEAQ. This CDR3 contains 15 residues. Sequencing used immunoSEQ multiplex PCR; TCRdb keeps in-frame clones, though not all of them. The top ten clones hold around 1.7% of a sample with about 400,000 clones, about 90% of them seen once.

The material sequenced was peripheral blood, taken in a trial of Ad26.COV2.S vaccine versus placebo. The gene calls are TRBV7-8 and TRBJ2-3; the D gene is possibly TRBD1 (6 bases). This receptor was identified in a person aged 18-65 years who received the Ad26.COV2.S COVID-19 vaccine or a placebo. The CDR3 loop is CASSPEGVARDTQYF. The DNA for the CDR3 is TGTGCCAGCAGCCCCGAGGGGGTGGCGCGAGATACGCAGTATTTT.